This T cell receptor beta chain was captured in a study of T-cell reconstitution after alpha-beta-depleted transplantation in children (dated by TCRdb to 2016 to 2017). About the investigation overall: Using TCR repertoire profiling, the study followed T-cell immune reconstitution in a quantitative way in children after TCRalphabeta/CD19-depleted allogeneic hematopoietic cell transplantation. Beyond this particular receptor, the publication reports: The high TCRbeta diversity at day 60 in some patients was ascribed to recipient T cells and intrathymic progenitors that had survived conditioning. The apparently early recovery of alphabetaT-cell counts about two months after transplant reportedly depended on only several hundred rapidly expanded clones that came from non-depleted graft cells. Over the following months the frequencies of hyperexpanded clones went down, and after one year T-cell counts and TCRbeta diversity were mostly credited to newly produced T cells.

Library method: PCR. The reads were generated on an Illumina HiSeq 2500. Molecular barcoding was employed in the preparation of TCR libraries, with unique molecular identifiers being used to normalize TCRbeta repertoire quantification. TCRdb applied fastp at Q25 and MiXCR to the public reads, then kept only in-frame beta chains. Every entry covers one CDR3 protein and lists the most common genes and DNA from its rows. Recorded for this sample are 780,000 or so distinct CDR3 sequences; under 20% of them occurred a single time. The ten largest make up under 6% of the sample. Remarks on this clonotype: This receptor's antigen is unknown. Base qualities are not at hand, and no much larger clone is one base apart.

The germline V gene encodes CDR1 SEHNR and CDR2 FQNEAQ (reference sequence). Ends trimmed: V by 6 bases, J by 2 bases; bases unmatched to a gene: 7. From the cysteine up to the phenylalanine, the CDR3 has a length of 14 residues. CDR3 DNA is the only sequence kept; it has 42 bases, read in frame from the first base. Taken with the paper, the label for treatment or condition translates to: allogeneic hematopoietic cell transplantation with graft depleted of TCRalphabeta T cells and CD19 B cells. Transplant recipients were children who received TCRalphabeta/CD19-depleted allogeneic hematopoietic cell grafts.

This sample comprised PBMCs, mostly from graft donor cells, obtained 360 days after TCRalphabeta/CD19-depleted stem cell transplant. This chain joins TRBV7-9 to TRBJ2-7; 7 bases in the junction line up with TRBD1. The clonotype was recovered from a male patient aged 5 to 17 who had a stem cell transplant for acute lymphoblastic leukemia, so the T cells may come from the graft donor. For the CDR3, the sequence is CASSIWQGAYEQYF. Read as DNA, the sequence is TGTGCCAGCAGTATCTGGCAGGGGGCCTACGAGCAGTACTTC.